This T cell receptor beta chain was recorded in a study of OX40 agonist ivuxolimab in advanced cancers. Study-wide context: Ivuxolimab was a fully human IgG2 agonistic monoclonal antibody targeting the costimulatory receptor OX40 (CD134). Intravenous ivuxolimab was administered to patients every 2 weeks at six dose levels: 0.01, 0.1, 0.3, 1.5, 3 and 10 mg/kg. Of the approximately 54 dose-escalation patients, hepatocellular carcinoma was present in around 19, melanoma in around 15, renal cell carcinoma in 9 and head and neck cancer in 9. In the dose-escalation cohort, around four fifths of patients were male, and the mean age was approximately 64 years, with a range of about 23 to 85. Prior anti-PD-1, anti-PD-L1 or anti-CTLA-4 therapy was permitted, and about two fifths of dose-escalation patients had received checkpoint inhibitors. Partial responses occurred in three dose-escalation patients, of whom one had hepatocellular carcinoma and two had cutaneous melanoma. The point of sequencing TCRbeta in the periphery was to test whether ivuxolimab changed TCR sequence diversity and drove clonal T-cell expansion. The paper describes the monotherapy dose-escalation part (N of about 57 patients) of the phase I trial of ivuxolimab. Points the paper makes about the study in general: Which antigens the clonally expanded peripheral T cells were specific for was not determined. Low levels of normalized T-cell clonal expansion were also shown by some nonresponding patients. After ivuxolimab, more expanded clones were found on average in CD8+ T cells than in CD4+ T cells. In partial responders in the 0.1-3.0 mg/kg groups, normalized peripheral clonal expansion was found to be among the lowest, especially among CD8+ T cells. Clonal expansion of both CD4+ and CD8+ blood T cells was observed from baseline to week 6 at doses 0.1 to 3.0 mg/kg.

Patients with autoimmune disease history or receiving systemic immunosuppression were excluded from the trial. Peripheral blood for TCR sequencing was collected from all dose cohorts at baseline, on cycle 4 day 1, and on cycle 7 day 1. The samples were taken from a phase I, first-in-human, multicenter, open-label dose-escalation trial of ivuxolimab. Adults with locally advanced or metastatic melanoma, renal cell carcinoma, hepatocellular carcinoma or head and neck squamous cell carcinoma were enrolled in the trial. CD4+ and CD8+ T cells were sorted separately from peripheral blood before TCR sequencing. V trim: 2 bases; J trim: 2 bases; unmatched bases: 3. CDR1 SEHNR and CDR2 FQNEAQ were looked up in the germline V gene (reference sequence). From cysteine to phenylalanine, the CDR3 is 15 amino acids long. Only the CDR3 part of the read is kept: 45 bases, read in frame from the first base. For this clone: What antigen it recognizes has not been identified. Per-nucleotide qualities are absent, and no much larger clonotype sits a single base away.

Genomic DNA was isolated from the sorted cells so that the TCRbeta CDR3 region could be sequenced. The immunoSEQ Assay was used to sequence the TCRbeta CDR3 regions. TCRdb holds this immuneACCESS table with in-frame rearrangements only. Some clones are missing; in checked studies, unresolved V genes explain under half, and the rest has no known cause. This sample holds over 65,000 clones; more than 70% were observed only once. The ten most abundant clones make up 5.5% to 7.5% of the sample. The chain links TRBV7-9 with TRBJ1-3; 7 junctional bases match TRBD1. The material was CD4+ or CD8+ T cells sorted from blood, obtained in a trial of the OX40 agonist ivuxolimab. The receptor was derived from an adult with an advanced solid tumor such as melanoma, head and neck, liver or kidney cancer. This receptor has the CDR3 CASSLPRGAGNTIYF. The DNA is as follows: TGTGCCAGCAGCTTACCCAGGGGGGCTGGAAACACCATATATTTT.